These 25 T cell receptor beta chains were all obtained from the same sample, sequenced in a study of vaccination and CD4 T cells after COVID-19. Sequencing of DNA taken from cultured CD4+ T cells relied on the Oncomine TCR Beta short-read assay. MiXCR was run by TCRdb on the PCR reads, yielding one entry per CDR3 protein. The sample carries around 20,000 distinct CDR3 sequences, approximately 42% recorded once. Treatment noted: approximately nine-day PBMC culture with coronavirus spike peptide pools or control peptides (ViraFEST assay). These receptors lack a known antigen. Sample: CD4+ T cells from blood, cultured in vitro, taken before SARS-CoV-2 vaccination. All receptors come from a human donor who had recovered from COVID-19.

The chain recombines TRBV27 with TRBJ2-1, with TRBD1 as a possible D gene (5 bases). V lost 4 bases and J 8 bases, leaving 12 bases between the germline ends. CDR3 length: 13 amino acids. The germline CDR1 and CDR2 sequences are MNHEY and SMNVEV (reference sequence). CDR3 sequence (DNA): TGTGCCAGCAGTTCCTACAGGATCGATGAGCAGTTCTTC. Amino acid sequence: CASSSYRIDEQFF.

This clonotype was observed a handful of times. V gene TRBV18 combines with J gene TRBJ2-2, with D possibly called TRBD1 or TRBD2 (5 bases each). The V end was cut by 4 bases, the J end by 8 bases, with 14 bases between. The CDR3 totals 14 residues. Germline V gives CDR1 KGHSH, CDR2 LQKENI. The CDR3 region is CASSQRKGPGELFF. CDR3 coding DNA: TGTGCCAGCTCACAGAGAAAGGGACCGGGGGAGCTGTTTTTT.

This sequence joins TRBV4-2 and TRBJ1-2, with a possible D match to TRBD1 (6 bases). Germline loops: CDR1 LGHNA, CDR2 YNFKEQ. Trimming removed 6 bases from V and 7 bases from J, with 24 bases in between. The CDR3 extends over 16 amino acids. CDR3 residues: CASRTRSRGEPFGYTF. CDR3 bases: TGTGCCAGCAGAACGAGATCGAGGGGGGAGCCTTTTGGCTACACCTTC.

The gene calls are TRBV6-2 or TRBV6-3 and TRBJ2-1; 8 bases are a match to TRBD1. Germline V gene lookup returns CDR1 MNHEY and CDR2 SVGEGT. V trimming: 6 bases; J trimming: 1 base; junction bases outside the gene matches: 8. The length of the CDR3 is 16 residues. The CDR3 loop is CASRPSGGRSYNEQFF. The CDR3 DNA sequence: TGTGCCAGCAGACCGTCAGGGGGCAGGTCCTACAATGAGCAGTTCTTC.

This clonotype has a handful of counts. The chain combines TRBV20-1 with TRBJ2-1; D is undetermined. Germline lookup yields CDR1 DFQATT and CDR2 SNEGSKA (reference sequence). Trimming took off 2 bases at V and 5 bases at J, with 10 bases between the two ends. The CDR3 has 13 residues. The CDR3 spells CSARNPSHNEQFF. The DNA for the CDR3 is TGCAGTGCTAGAAATCCCAGCCACAATGAGCAGTTCTTC.

In nucleotides, the CDR3 is TGTGCCAGTAGTATGGGGACTAACACAGATACGCAGTATTTT. As protein: CASSMGTNTDTQYF. The rearrangement joins TRBV19 to TRBJ2-3; 7 bases are a match to TRBD2. V was pared by 3 bases and J by 2 bases, with 2 bases of the junction left unmatched. The CDR3 spans 14 residues. Germline V gene sequence: CDR1 LNHDA, CDR2 SQIVND (reference sequence).

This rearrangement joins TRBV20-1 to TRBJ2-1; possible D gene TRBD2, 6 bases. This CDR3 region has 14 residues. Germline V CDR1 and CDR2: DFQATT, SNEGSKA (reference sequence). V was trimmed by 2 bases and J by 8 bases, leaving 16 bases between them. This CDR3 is CSARLALGIHEQFF. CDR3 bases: TGCAGTGCTAGACTAGCGTTGGGAATTCATGAGCAGTTCTTC.

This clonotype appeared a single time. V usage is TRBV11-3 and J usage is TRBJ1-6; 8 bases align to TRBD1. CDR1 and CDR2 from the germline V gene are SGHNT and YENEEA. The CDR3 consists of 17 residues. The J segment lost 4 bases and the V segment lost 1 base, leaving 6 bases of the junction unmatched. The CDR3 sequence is CASSLVTGTGYNSPLHF. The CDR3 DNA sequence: TGTGCCAGCAGCTTAGTAACTGGGACAGGTTATAATTCACCCCTCCACTTT.

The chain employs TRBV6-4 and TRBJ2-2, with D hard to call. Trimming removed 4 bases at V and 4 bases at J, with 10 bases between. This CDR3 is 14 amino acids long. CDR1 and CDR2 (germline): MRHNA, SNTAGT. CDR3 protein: CASSALDGTGELFF. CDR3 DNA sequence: TGTGCCAGCAGTGCACTCGACGGCACCGGGGAGCTGTTTTTT.

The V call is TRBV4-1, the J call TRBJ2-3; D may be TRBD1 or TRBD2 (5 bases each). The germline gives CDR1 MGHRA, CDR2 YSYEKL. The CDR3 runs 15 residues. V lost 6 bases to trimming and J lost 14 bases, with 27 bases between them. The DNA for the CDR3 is TGCGCCAGCAGGGGAGCCAGATTCGGGACGGCCATAGGGTATTTT. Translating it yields CASRGARFGTAIGYF.

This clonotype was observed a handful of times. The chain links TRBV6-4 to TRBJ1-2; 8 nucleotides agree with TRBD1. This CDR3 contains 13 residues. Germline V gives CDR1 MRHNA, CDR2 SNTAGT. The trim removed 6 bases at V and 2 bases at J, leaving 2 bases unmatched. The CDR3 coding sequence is TGTGCCAGCAGCCGGGACAGGAACTATGGCTACACCTTC. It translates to CASSRDRNYGYTF.

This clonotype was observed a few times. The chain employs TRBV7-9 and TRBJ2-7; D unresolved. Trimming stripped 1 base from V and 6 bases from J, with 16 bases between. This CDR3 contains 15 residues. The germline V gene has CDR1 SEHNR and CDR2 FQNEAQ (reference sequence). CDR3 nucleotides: TGTGCCAGCAGCTTAGGAGGCGGCAATTTTGGCGAGCAGTACTTC. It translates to CASSLGGGNFGEQYF.

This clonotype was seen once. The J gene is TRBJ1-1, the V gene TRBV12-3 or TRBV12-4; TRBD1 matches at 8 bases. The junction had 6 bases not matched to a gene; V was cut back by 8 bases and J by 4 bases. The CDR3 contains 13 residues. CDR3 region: CASVRGPTTEAFF. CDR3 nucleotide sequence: TGTGCCAGCGTCAGGGGGCCCACCACTGAAGCTTTCTTT.

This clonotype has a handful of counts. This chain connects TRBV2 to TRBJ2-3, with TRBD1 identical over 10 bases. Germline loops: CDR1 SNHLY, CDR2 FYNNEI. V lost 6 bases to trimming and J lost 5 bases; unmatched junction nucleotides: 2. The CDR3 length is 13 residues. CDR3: CASRTGGEDTQYF. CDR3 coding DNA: TGTGCCAGCAGGACAGGGGGCGAAGATACGCAGTATTTT.

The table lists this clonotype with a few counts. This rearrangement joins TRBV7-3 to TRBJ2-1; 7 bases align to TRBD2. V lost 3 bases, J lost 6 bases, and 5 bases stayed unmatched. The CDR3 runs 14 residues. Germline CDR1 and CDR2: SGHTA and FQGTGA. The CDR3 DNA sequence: TGTGCCAGCAGCTTTGCGGGAGTGGGCAATGAGCAGTTCTTC. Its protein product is CASSFAGVGNEQFF.

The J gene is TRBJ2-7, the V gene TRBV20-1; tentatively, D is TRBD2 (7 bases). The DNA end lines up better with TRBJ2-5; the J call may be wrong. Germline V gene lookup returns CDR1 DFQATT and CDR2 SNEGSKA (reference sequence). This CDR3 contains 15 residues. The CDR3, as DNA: TGCAGTGCTACTCGATCGGGGGGCAAGGGAGAGACCCAGTACTTC. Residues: CSATRSGGKGETQYF.

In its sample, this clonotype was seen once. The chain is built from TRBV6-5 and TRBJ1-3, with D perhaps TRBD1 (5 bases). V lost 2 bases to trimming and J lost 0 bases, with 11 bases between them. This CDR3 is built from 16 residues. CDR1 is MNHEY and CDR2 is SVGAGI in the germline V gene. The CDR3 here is CASSYTRQISGNTIYF. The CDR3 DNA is TGTGCCAGCAGTTACACCCGACAGATCTCTGGAAACACCATATATTTT.

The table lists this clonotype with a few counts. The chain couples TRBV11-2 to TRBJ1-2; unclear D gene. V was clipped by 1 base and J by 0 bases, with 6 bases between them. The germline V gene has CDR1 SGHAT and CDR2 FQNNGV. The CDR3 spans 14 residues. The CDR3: CASSLGTANYGYTF. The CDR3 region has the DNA TGTGCCAGCAGCTTAGGAACAGCTAACTATGGCTACACCTTC.

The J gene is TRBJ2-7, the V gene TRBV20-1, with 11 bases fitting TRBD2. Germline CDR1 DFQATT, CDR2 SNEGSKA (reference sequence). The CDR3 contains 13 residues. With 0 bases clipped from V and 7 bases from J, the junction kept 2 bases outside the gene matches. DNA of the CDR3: TGCAGTGCTAGAGAACGGACTAGCGGGGAGCAGTACTTC. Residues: CSARERTSGEQYF.

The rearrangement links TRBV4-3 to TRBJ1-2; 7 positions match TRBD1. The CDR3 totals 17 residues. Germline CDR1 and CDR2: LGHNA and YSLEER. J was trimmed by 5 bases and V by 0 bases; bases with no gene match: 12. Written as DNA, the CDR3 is TGCGCCAGCAGCCAAGACCAACTAGTGACAGGGAAGTATGGCTACACCTTC. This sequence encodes CASSQDQLVTGKYGYTF.

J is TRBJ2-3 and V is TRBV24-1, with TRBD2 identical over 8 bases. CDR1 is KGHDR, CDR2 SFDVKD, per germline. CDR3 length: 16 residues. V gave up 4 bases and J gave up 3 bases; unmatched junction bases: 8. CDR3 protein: CATSDFRSGRTDTQYF. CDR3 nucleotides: TGTGCCACCAGTGACTTCCGAAGCGGGAGAACAGATACGCAGTATTTT.

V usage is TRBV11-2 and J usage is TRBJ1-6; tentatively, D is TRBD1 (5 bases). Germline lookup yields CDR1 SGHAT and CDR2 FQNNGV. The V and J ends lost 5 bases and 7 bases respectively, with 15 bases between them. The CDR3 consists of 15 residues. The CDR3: CASSPRGGNNSPLHF. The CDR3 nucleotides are TGTGCCAGCAGCCCTCGTGGGGGAAACAATTCACCCCTCCACTTT.

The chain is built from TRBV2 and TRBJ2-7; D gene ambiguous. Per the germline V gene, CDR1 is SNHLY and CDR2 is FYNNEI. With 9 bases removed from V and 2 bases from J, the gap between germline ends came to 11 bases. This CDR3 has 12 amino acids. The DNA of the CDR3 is TGTGCCAGGAGCCCCCAGGCCTACGAGCAGTACTTC. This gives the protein CARSPQAYEQYF.

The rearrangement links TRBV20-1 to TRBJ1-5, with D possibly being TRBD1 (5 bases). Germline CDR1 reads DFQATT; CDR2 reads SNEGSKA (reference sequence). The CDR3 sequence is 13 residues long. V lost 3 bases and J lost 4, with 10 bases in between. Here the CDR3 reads CSASRGTNQPQHF. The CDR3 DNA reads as TGCAGTGCTAGTCGGGGGACGAATCAGCCCCAGCATTTT.

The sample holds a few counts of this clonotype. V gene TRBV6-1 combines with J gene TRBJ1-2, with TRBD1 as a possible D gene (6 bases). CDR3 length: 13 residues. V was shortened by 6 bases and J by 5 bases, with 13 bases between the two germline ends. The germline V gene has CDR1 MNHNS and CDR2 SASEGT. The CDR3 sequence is CASRPGHLYGYTF. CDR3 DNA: TGTGCCAGCAGGCCGGGACACCTATATGGCTACACCTTC.